This T cell receptor (beta chain) appears in the sequencing data of a study of monozygotic twins with inflammatory bowel disease. From germline, CDR1 is DFQATT and CDR2 SNEGSKA (reference sequence). The CDR3 runs to 12 residues. Each sample's cDNA came from eight separate reactions. TCRdb reanalyzed the 5' RACE reads, giving one entry per CDR3 protein sequence and no DNA. This sample lists fewer than 400,000 distinct CDR3 sequences; its ten largest clones have approximately 5.9%. The sample comprised blood. This TCR derives from a human donor with ulcerative colitis or Crohn's disease, or a healthy co-twin of an affected twin (not recorded which). The chain employs TRBV20-1 and TRBJ1-3. This chain's CDR3 is CSARVTGNTIYF.